This T cell receptor (beta chain) derives from a study of blood T cell repertoires in COVID-19. Authors' analysis steps: Amplification of reference gene primers was used by the study to estimate nucleated cell counts. Assay: immunoSEQ multiplex PCR; the TCRdb copy retains only in-frame clones and omits some. V, J and clone size reflect that table, while D and trimming were determined from the DNA. The sample holds some 220,000 clones; 82% are singletons and the top ten take less than 6%. Germline trimming cut 4 bases from V and 0 bases from J; bases unmatched to any gene: 3. Germline assignment: CDR1 SGHTA and CDR2 FQGNSA. The CDR3 has 16 amino acids.

V and J are TRBV7-2 and TRBJ2-2; 9 bases agree with TRBD2. Material: peripheral blood. The clonotype was recovered from a woman in her 70s with COVID-19, enrolled during active disease. DNA for the CDR3: TGTGCCAGCAGCTACCGACTAGCGGCGAACACCGGGGAGCTGTTTTTT. Translation: CASSYRLAANTGELFF.